The text below deals with one TCR beta chain. Antigen specificity is unknown. Primers for the PCR totalled 60 Vbeta and 13 Jbeta. TCRdb's copy holds only in-frame clones and misses some; the assay was immunoSEQ multiplex PCR. Of fewer than 85,000 clones listed, approximately 82% are singletons. Among the donors, all were healthy bone marrow donors. Trimming pared 3 bases from V and 5 bases from J, leaving 2 bases between. The CDR3 totals 11 residues. The germline V gene encodes CDR1 LGHNT and CDR2 FRNRAP. This entry is derived from a study of cytomegalovirus exposure and HLA in healthy donors. Overall study findings and caveats: As a later analysis showed, a missense DCLRE1C variant was linked to trimming of TCR beta V- and J-genes. Because they were indistinguishable, some V segments, including TRBV6-2 and TRBV6-3, were excluded.

The sequenced material came from PBMCs. This chain links TRBV12-5 with TRBJ2-1, with unresolved D. The source is a man between 70 and 80 years old in good health and CMV-seropositive. This CDR3 is CASGFNNEQFF. CDR3 nucleotide sequence: TGTGCTAGTGGTTTTAACAATGAGCAGTTCTTC.